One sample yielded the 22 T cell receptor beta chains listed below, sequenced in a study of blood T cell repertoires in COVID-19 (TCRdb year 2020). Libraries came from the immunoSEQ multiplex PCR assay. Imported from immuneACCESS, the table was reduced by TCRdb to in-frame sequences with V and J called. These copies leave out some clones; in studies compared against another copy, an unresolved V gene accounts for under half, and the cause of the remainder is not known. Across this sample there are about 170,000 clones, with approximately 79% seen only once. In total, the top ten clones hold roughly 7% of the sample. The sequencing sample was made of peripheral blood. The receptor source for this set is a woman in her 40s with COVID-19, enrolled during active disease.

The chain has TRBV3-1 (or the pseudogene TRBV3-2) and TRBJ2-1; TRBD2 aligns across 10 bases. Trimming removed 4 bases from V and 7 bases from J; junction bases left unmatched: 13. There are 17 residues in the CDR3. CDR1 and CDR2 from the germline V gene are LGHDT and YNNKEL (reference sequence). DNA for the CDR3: TGTGCCAGCAGCCTTACCCTTTTAGCGGGGGGAGGAAATGAGCAGTTCTTC. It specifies CASSLTLLAGGGNEQFF.

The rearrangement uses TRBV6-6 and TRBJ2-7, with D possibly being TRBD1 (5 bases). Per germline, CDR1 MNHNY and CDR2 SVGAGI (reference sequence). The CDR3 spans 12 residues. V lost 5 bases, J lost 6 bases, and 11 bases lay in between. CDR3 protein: CASSHPRAEQYF. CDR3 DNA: TGTGCCAGCAGTCACCCCAGGGCCGAGCAGTACTTC.

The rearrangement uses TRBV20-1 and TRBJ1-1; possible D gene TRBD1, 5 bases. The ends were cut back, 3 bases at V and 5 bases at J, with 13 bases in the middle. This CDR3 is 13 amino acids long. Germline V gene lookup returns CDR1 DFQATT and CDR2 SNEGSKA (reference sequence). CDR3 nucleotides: TGCAGTGCTAGTAATGCAAGGGGAACTGAAGCTTTCTTT. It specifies CSASNARGTEAFF.

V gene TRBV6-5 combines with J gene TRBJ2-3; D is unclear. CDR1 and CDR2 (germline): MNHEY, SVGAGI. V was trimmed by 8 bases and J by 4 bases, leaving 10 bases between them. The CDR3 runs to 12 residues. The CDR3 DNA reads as TGTGCCAGCGGCCTCTGGTCAGATACGCAGTATTTT. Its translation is CASGLWSDTQYF.

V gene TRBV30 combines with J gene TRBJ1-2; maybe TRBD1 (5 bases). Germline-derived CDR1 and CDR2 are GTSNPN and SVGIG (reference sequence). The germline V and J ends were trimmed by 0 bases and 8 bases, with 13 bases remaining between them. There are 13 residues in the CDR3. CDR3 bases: TGTGCCTGGAGTGTACGGCAGGGTGCGGGCTACACCTTC. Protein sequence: CAWSVRQGAGYTF. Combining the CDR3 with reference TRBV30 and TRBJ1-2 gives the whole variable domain SQTIHQWPATLVQPVGSPLSLECTVEGTSNPNLYWYRQAAGRGLQLLFYSVGIGQISSEVPQNLSASRPQDRQFILSSKKLLLSDSGFYLCAWSVRQGAGYTFGSGTRLTVV.

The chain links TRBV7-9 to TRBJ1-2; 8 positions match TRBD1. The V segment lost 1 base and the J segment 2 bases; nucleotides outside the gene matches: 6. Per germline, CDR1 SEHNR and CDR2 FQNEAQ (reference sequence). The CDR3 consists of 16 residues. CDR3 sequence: CASSLDRRDRNYGYTF. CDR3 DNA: TGTGCCAGCAGCTTAGACCGCCGGGACAGGAACTATGGCTACACCTTC.

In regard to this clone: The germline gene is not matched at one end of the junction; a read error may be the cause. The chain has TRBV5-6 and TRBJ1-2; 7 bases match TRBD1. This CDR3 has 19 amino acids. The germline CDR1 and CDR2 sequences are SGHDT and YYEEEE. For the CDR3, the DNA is TGTGCCAGCAGCTTGACCGCCTGGGGGGACAAGTTATTTGACAGGGCTAACTTCTTC. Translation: CASSLTAWGDKLFDRANFF.

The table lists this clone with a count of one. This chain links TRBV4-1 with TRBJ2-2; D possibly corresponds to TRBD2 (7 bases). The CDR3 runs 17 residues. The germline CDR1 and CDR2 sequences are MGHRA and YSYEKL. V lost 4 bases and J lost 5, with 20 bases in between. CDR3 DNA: TGCGCCAGCAGCCTCAGCCCGGGGGGCCAAGGTACCGGGGAGCTGTTTTTT. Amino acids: CASSLSPGGQGTGELFF.

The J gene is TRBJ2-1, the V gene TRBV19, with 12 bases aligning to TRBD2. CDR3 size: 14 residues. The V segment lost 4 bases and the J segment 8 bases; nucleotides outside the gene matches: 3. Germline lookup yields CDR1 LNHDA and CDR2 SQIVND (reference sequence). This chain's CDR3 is CASSTSGRADEQFF. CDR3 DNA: TGTGCCAGTAGTACTAGCGGGAGGGCCGATGAGCAGTTCTTC.

The CDR3: CASSPRGDRETQYF. For the CDR3, the DNA is TGTGCCAGCTCACCGCGGGGAGATCGAGAGACCCAGTACTTC. The gene calls are TRBV18 and TRBJ2-5; a weak D match, TRBD2 (6 bases). V lost 3 bases, J lost 4 bases, and 12 bases lay in between. CDR3 size: 14 residues. Per germline, CDR1 KGHSH and CDR2 LQKENI.

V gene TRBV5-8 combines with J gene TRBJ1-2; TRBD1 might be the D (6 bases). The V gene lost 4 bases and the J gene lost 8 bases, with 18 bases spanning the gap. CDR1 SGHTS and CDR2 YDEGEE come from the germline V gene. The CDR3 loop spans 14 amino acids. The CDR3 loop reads CASSPEQGFGGYTF. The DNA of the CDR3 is TGTGCCAGCAGCCCGGAACAGGGCTTCGGAGGCTACACCTTC.

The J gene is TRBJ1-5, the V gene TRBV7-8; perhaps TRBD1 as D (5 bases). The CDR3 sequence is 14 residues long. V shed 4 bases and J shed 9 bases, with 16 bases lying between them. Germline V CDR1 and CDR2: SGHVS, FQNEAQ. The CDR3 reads CASSSLEGSGPQHF. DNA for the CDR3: TGTGCCAGCAGCTCCTTGGAGGGGAGTGGGCCCCAGCATTTT.

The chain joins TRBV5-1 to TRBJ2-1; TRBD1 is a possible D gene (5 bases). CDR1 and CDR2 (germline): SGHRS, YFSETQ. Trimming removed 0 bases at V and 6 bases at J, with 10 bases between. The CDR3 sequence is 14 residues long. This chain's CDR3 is CASSLVQGRNEQFF. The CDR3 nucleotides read TGCGCCAGCAGCTTGGTGCAGGGTCGCAATGAGCAGTTCTTC.

The CDR3 loop reads CASSLAPTTEQYV. DNA of the CDR3: TGTGCCAGCAGCTTAGCCCCTACTACCGAGCAGTACGTC. This chain connects TRBV7-8 to TRBJ2-7; D not resolved. Per germline, CDR1 SGHVS and CDR2 FQNEAQ. V lost 0 bases and J 6 bases, leaving 9 bases between the germline ends. The CDR3 runs to 13 residues.

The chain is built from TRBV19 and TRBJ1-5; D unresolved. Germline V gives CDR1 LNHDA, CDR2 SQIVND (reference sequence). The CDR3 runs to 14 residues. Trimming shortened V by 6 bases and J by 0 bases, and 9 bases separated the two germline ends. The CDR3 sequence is CASRTVHSNQPQHF. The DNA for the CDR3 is TGTGCCAGTAGAACAGTCCATAGCAATCAGCCCCAGCATTTT. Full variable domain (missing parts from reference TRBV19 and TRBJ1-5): DGGITQSPKYLFRKEGQNVTLSCEQNLNHDAMYWYRQDPGQGLRLIYYSQIVNDFQKGDIAEGYSVSREKKESFPLTVTSAQKNPTAFYLCASRTVHSNQPQHFGDGTRLSIL.

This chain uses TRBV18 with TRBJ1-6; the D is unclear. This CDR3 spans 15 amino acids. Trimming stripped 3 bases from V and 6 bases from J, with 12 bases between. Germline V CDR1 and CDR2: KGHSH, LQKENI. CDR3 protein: CASSPRVEVNSPLHF. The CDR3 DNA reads TGTGCCAGCTCACCCCGGGTGGAGGTTAATTCACCCCTCCACTTT.

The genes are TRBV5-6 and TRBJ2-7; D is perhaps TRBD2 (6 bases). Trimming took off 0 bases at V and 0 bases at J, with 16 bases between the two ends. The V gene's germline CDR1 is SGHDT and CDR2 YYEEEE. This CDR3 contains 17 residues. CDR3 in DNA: TGTGCCAGCAGCTTGGTGGGAGGTAGCGAATACTCCTACGAGCAGTACTTC. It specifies CASSLVGGSEYSYEQYF.

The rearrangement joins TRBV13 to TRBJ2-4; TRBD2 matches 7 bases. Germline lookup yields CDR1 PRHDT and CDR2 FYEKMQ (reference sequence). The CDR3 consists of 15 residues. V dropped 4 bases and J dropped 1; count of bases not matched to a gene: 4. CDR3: CASSSREGAKNIQYF. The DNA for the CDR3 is TGTGCCAGCAGCTCAAGGGAGGGGGCCAAAAACATTCAGTACTTC.

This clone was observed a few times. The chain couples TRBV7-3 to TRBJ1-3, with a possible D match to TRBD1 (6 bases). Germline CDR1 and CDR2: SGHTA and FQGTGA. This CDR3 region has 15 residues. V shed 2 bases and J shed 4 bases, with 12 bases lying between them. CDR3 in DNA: TGTGCCAGCAGCTTAGTGGGGGCAGAAGGAAACACCATATATTTT. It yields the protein CASSLVGAEGNTIYF.

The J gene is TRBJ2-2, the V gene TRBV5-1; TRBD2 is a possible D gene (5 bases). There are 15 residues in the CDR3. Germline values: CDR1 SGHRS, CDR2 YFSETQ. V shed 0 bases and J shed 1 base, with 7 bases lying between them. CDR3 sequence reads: CASSLVAGNTGELFF. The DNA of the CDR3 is TGCGCCAGCAGCTTGGTTGCGGGGAACACCGGGGAGCTGTTTTTT. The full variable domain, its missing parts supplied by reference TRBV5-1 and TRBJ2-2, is KAGVTQTPRYLIKTRGQQVTLSCSPISGHRSVSWYQQTPGQGLQFLFEYFSETQRNKGNFPGRFSGRQFSNSRSEMNVSTLELGDSALYLCASSLVAGNTGELFFGEGSRLTVL.

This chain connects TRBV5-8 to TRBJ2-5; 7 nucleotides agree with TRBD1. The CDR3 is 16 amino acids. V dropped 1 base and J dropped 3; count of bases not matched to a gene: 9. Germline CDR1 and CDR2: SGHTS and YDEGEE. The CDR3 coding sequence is TGTGCCAGCAGCTTGTATGACAGGGTAAACGAAGAGACCCAGTACTTC. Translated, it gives CASSLYDRVNEETQYF.

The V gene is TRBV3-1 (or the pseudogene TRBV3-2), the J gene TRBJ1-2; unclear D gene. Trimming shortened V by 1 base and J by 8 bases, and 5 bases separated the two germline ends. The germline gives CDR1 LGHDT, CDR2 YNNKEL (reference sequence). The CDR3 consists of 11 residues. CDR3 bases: TGTGCCAGCAGCCAAGGGAGGGGCTACACCTTC. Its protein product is CASSQGRGYTF.